The 17 T cell receptor beta chains in this list originate from one sample, sequenced in a study of blood T cell repertoires in COVID-19 (dated by TCRdb to about 2020). The method behind the library was the immunoSEQ multiplex PCR assay. Sourced from immuneACCESS, this table was stored by TCRdb with only in-frame sequences that have V and J called. A share of the clones is absent; for the studies checked, an unresolved V gene accounts for under half, and the remainder has no known explanation. The sample table contains some 290,000 clones; only one count was recorded for 85% to 95% of them. Clones ranked in the top ten supply about 4% of the sample. Material for sequencing was PBMCs or T cells enriched from blood (not recorded which). These receptors all come from a woman aged 30 to 39 who had been exposed to COVID-19.

The chain has TRBV6-5 and TRBJ2-7; 7 bases are a match to TRBD2. Per germline, CDR1 MNHEY and CDR2 SVGAGI. The CDR3 sequence is 15 residues long. V trimming: 0 bases; J trimming: 2 bases; junction bases outside the gene matches: 4. CDR3 DNA: TGTGCCAGCAGTTACTCCGGGACTATAGCCTACGAGCAGTACTTC. It translates to CASSYSGTIAYEQYF.

The chain is built from TRBV6-1 and TRBJ2-7, with a weak D call TRBD2 (7 bases). Between the trimmed V and J ends, which lost 3 bases and 6 bases, there was a span of 15 bases. This CDR3 has 14 amino acids. Looked up from germline, CDR1 is MNHNS and CDR2 is SASEGT. CDR3 residues: CASSEMGGGPEQYF. For the CDR3, the DNA is TGTGCCAGCAGTGAGATGGGGGGGGGCCCCGAGCAGTACTTC.

This clone was counted ten times or more. This chain links TRBV7-7 with TRBJ2-1; 10 bases are a match to TRBD2. CDR3 size: 15 residues. The V and J ends lost 5 bases and 2 bases, in that order; junction bases with no gene match: 3. Germline V gives CDR1 SSHAT, CDR2 FNYEAQ (reference sequence). CDR3: CASSPGLAAYNEQFF. CDR3 DNA: TGTGCCAGCAGCCCAGGACTAGCGGCCTACAATGAGCAGTTCTTC. Using reference TRBV7-7 and TRBJ2-1 for the parts outside the CDR3, the full variable domain is GAGVSQSPRYKVTKRGQDVTLRCDPISSHATLYWYQQALGQGPEFLTYFNYEAQPDKSGLPSDRFSAERPEGSISTLTIQRTEQRDSAMYRCASSPGLAAYNEQFFGPGTRLTVL.

In its sample, this clone was seen once. The chain employs TRBV10-3 and TRBJ2-1, with TRBD2 identical over 10 bases. CDR1 and CDR2 from the germline V gene are ENHRY and SYGVKD. With V trimmed by 6 bases and J by 1 base, 6 bases remained unmatched. CDR3 length equals 16 residues. CDR3 bases: TGTGCCATCAGAGATAGCGGGGGGAATTCCTACAATGAGCAGTTCTTC. Encoded protein: CAIRDSGGNSYNEQFF.

This clone occurred once. This chain connects TRBV6-5 to TRBJ2-2; the match to TRBD2 covers 8 bases. Germline trimming cut 6 bases from V and 6 bases from J; bases unmatched to any gene: 9. The CDR3 contains 15 residues. Germline lookup yields CDR1 MNHEY and CDR2 SVGAGI. The CDR3 coding sequence is TGTGCCAGCAGACTCGAAGAGGGACTAGCCGGGGAGCTGTTTTTT. Amino acids: CASRLEEGLAGELFF.

The rearrangement links TRBV7-9 to TRBJ1-4; D is possibly TRBD1 (6 bases). Germline V gene sequence: CDR1 SEHNR, CDR2 FQNEAQ (reference sequence). V dropped 4 bases and J dropped 7 bases, with 16 bases sitting between them. The CDR3 consists of 15 residues. This chain's CDR3 is CASSSHWGGGEKLFF. For the CDR3, the DNA is TGTGCCAGCAGCTCCCACTGGGGAGGGGGTGAAAAACTGTTTTTT.

The J gene is TRBJ1-2, the V gene TRBV2, with D possibly matching TRBD1 (6 bases). Germline loops: CDR1 SNHLY, CDR2 FYNNEI. This CDR3 has 14 amino acids. Trimming pared 6 bases from V and 5 bases from J, leaving 16 bases between. In nucleotides, the CDR3 is TGTGCCAGCAGACAACACAGGGATGAGTATGGCTACACCTTC. Translating gives CASRQHRDEYGYTF.

The rearrangement uses TRBV27 and TRBJ1-1; D not resolved. Trimming removed 0 bases at V and 3 bases at J, with 5 bases between. CDR3 length equals 13 residues. Germline V lookup: CDR1 MNHEY, CDR2 SMNVEV (reference sequence). CDR3 DNA: TGTGCCAGCAGTTTATCCCCTTACACTGAAGCTTTCTTT. This sequence encodes CASSLSPYTEAFF.

CDR3 bases: TGCGCCAGCAGCGTCGGACAGGGGGCGAGGGAGACCCAGTACTTC. As protein: CASSVGQGARETQYF. V gene TRBV5-1 combines with J gene TRBJ2-5; 11 nucleotides agree with TRBD1. Germline trimming cut 4 bases from V and 5 bases from J; bases unmatched to any gene: 7. Germline V gene data show CDR1 as SGHRS and CDR2 as YFSETQ. This CDR3 spans 15 amino acids. Variable domain in full (rest from reference TRBV5-1 and TRBJ2-5): KAGVTQTPRYLIKTRGQQVTLSCSPISGHRSVSWYQQTPGQGLQFLFEYFSETQRNKGNFPGRFSGRQFSNSRSEMNVSTLELGDSALYLCASSVGQGARETQYFGPGTRLLVL.

The chain has TRBV18 and TRBJ1-1; TRBD1 matches at 7 bases. V lost 2 bases and J lost 14; bases outside the gene matches: 14. The CDR3 is 14 residues long. In germline, CDR1 is KGHSH, CDR2 LQKENI. The CDR3 is CASSPAEGAMASFF. The CDR3 DNA reads as TGTGCCAGCTCACCAGCCGAGGGGGCGATGGCAAGCTTCTTT.

V usage is TRBV16 and J usage is TRBJ2-1; 7 bases are shared with TRBD2. The CDR3 covers 15 residues. The trim removed 2 bases at V and 4 bases at J, leaving 5 bases unmatched. From germline, CDR1 is KGHSY and CDR2 FQNENV. In DNA form, the CDR3 reads TGTGCCAGCAGCCAAGACTCTAGCGGTTACAATGAGCAGTTCTTC. Residues: CASSQDSSGYNEQFF.

The CDR3 DNA follows: TGCGCCAGCAGCTTGCAAAGCAATCAGCCCCAGCATTTT. Its protein product is CASSLQSNQPQHF. The chain couples TRBV5-1 to TRBJ1-5, with D unresolved. Germline assignment: CDR1 SGHRS and CDR2 YFSETQ. This CDR3 contains 13 residues. The ends were cut back, 1 base at V and 1 base at J, with 3 bases in the middle. The full variable domain, with the rest looked up from reference TRBV5-1 and TRBJ1-5, is KAGVTQTPRYLIKTRGQQVTLSCSPISGHRSVSWYQQTPGQGLQFLFEYFSETQRNKGNFPGRFSGRQFSNSRSEMNVSTLELGDSALYLCASSLQSNQPQHFGDGTRLSIL.

Comment on this clone: Other DNA sequences in the sample encode the same CDR3. The chain is built from TRBV3-1 (or the pseudogene TRBV3-2) and TRBJ1-2, with D tentatively TRBD1 (5 bases). The germline V and J ends were trimmed by 4 bases and 2 bases, with 8 bases remaining between them. The CDR3 totals 13 residues. Germline CDR1 is LGHDT and CDR2 is YNNKEL (reference sequence). The chain's CDR3 is CASSPGGNYGYTF. The CDR3 coding sequence is TGTGCCAGCAGCCCGGGGGGGAACTATGGCTACACCTTC.

The chain is built from TRBV13 and TRBJ2-5; 10 bases align to TRBD2. CDR3 size: 12 residues. Germline V gene sequence: CDR1 PRHDT, CDR2 FYEKMQ (reference sequence). J lost 13 bases, V lost 4 bases, and 6 bases had no gene match. The DNA for the CDR3 is TGTGCCAGCAGCTCGGGACTAGCGCATGCGTACTTC. Its protein product is CASSSGLAHAYF.

In its sample, this clone was seen once. The chain employs TRBV7-6 and TRBJ2-3; 12 nucleotides match TRBD2. V trimming: 1 base; J trimming: 2 bases; junction bases outside the gene matches: 7. The V gene's germline CDR1 is SGHVS and CDR2 FNYEAQ. The CDR3 runs to 18 residues. The CDR3 loop reads CASSLVAGTSGPTDTQYF. CDR3 coding DNA: TGTGCCAGCAGCTTAGTGGCTGGGACTAGCGGGCCCACAGATACGCAGTATTTT.

This clone came up once. This chain joins TRBV29-1 and TRBJ1-1; no firm D call. CDR3 length equals 10 residues. The ends were cut back, 0 bases at V and 7 bases at J, with 3 bases in the middle. In germline, CDR1 is SQVTM, CDR2 ANQGSEA. The CDR3: CSVEDLEAFF. The CDR3 nucleotides are TGCAGCGTTGAAGATCTTGAAGCTTTCTTT.

The J gene is TRBJ1-4, the V gene TRBV27; D possibly corresponds to TRBD1 (5 bases). V shed 2 bases and J shed 10 bases, with 11 bases lying between them. CDR3 length: 13 residues. Germline V CDR1 and CDR2: MNHEY, SMNVEV (reference sequence). CDR3 coding DNA: TGTGCCAGCAGTTTAGGGCAGGGTGCAAAACTGTTTTTT. It is translated as CASSLGQGAKLFF.